This entry features one TCR beta chain sequence. The target antigen is unknown. Donors were nominally healthy when sampled, though unrecorded immune exposures were likely. This sample was included in a study of cytomegalovirus exposure and HLA in healthy donors. Study-wide background: An earlier analysis found some 100 million unique TCR beta sequences from around 180 million T cells. Caucasian-associated ancestry cluster membership applied to 75% to 85% of under 450 genotyped donors.

There are 14 residues in the CDR3. Germline CDR1 is SGHNT and CDR2 is YYREEE (reference sequence). The V end lost 1 base, the J end lost 2 bases, and 10 bases lay between the germline ends. Points from the study as a whole: Most CMV-associated TCR beta chains were later found to appear HLA-restricted.

Primers: 60 Vbeta forward and 13 Jbeta reverse. Produced via immunoSEQ multiplex PCR; TCRdb's table is partial and in-frame only. The sample includes roughly 190,000 clones, 75% to 90% seen only once; the top ten take roughly 2.8%. The chain joins TRBV5-4 to TRBJ2-7; D is undetermined. The receptor comes from a woman in her forties or fifties in good health and CMV-seropositive. The material sequenced was PBMCs. DNA for the CDR3: TGTGCCAGCAGCTTGTTTGGCCGGGCCTACGAGCAGTACTTC. The encoded protein is CASSLFGRAYEQYF.